The 22 T cell receptor beta chains listed next were all sequenced from one sample in a study of cytomegalovirus exposure and HLA in healthy donors (TCRdb year 2017). To prepare the library, the immunoSEQ multiplex PCR assay was applied. The multiplex PCR relied on a mix of 60 forward primers for TCR Vbeta segments and 13 reverse primers for TCR Jbeta segments. This immuneACCESS table, as held by TCRdb, lists in-frame sequences with V and J called but not all clones. Of the missing ones, under half trace to an unresolved V gene in checked studies; the others have no known cause. The sample table shows about 160,000 clones, and 84% are seen once. Of the sample, 0.35% to 0.45% falls within the top ten clones. The sequenced material came from PBMCs. The receptors were sampled from a boy under 10 years old in good health and CMV-seronegative.

The CDR3 DNA reads as TGTGCCTGGAGACTAGCGGGATCAATAGATACGCAGTATTTT. Translated, it gives CAWRLAGSIDTQYF. The chain links TRBV30 to TRBJ2-3; 10 nucleotides align to TRBD2. This CDR3 is 14 amino acids long. Germline assignment: CDR1 GTSNPN and CDR2 SVGIG (reference sequence). V shed 3 bases, J shed 5 bases, and the junction held 5 bases outside the gene matches.

In this sample, this clone turned up a few times. The rearrangement links TRBV27 to TRBJ2-3, with D possibly being TRBD2 (6 bases). V was clipped by 6 bases and J by 1 base, with 14 bases between them. Germline V gene data show CDR1 as MNHEY and CDR2 as SMNVEV (reference sequence). The CDR3 contains 15 residues. The CDR3 here is CASSFGGVGTDTQYF. DNA of the CDR3: TGTGCCAGCAGCTTCGGGGGAGTGGGCACAGATACGCAGTATTTT.

This clone was seen a single time. The chain combines TRBV19 with TRBJ2-5; 8 nucleotides match TRBD1. Germline loops: CDR1 LNHDA, CDR2 SQIVND (reference sequence). The CDR3 spans 16 residues. J gave up 5 bases and V 5 bases, and 13 bases lay outside the gene matches. The CDR3 loop reads CASSSLNRGDTETQYF. The CDR3, as DNA: TGTGCCAGTAGTTCACTAAACAGGGGGGATACGGAGACCCAGTACTTC. Full variable domain (remainder filled in from reference TRBV19 and TRBJ2-5): DGGITQSPKYLFRKEGQNVTLSCEQNLNHDAMYWYRQDPGQGLRLIYYSQIVNDFQKGDIAEGYSVSREKKESFPLTVTSAQKNPTAFYLCASSSLNRGDTETQYFGPGTRLLVL.

V gene TRBV5-1 combines with J gene TRBJ2-5; no clear D gene. CDR1 and CDR2 from the germline V gene are SGHRS and YFSETQ. The CDR3 is made up of 13 amino acids. The V end lost 0 bases, the J end lost 1 base, and 4 bases lay between the germline ends. CDR3 sequence: CASSLAFQETQYF. DNA for the CDR3: TGCGCCAGCAGCTTGGCCTTCCAAGAGACCCAGTACTTC.

This rearrangement joins TRBV19 to TRBJ1-1, with D possibly being TRBD1 (6 bases). Germline loops: CDR1 LNHDA, CDR2 SQIVND (reference sequence). This CDR3 contains 13 residues. V lost 0 bases and J 8 bases, leaving 10 bases between the germline ends. The CDR3 protein is CASSIDSDREAFF. The DNA for the CDR3 is TGTGCCAGTAGTATAGATTCGGACAGAGAAGCTTTCTTT.

The V and J genes are TRBV5-1 and TRBJ1-1; 11 nucleotides agree with TRBD1. The CDR3 totals 17 residues. V lost 2 bases, J lost 1 base, and 7 bases stayed unmatched. CDR1 is SGHRS, CDR2 YFSETQ, per germline. DNA of the CDR3: TGCGCCAGCAGCTTCGAGGACAGGGGGCGGAAGAACACTGAAGCTTTCTTT. Its translation: CASSFEDRGRKNTEAFF.

This clone has just one count. The gene calls are TRBV10-2 and TRBJ1-2; TRBD1 agrees at 9 bases. The CDR3 extends over 17 amino acids. Germline lookup yields CDR1 WSHSY and CDR2 SAAADI. Unmatched junction bases numbered 13, after V lost 8 bases and J lost 0 bases. The CDR3 nucleotides are TGCGCCAGCCGCCTGTGGGACAGGGAGAATTCTAACTATGGCTACACCTTC. Its protein product is CASRLWDRENSNYGYTF.

The chain couples TRBV6-5 to TRBJ1-2, with 8 bases that match TRBD1. There are 16 residues in the CDR3. The germline gives CDR1 MNHEY, CDR2 SVGAGI. V shed 2 bases and J 4 bases; nucleotides not matched to a gene: 9. CDR3 in amino acids: CASSYRGQGNFYGYTF. CDR3 coding DNA: TGTGCCAGCAGTTACAGAGGACAGGGAAACTTCTATGGCTACACCTTC.

The CDR3 is CSVGLLIRETQYF. The CDR3, as DNA: TGCAGCGTTGGACTACTCATTAGAGAGACCCAGTACTTC. The gene calls are TRBV29-1 and TRBJ2-5; D possibly corresponds to TRBD2 (5 bases). Looked up from germline, CDR1 is SQVTM and CDR2 is ANQGSEA. The V gene lost 4 bases and the J gene lost 4 bases, with 13 bases spanning the gap. This CDR3 comprises 13 residues.

A note on this clone: The junction does not match germline at one end; this may be a read error. The V gene is TRBV20-1, the J gene TRBJ1-5; no definite D call. CDR1 is DFQATT and CDR2 is SNEGSKA in the germline V gene (reference sequence). This CDR3 has 9 amino acids. In DNA, the CDR3 is TGTAAACCCCGGAGGGCCCAGCATTTT. This translates into CKPRRAQHF.

The V gene is TRBV5-6, the J gene TRBJ2-5, with 8 bases fitting TRBD2. CDR3 length: 15 residues. V gave up 3 bases and J gave up 4 bases; unmatched junction bases: 8. From germline, CDR1 is SGHDT and CDR2 YYEEEE. The DNA for the CDR3 is TGTGCCAGCAGCTGGGGGACCGGGACTAGAGAGACCCAGTACTTC. Translation: CASSWGTGTRETQYF.

This clone came up once. The rearrangement uses TRBV21-1 and TRBJ2-3; no check of the table's D call, TRBD1, against the DNA was made. TRBV21-1 is tagged as a pseudogene. This CDR3 has 16 amino acids. CDR3 protein: CASSKEGGQGPDTQYF. DNA for the CDR3: TGTGCCAGCAGCAAAGAAGGGGGACAGGGTCCAGATACGCAGTATTTT.

The chain carries TRBV27 and TRBJ2-2; a possible D gene is TRBD2 (6 bases). V lost 5 bases and J 7 bases, leaving 14 bases between the germline ends. This CDR3 is built from 14 residues. The V gene's germline CDR1 is MNHEY and CDR2 SMNVEV (reference sequence). This CDR3 is CASSPERVGGELFF. The CDR3 DNA follows: TGTGCCAGCAGTCCCGAGCGGGTAGGCGGGGAGCTGTTTTTT.

J is TRBJ2-1 and V is TRBV7-7; possibly TRBD2 for D (5 bases). Germline V gene sequence: CDR1 SSHAT, CDR2 FNYEAQ (reference sequence). The V end lost 5 bases, the J end lost 3 bases, and 14 bases lay between the germline ends. The CDR3 sequence is 15 residues long. The CDR3: CASSLHGSGYNEQFF. Here the CDR3 DNA reads TGTGCCAGCAGCCTCCATGGGAGTGGCTACAATGAGCAGTTCTTC.

The chain has TRBV28 and TRBJ2-5, with 7 bases that match TRBD2. With the DNA end fitting TRBJ2-7 better, the J assignment may be wrong. CDR1 and CDR2 (germline): MDHEN, SYDVKM. The CDR3 runs 15 residues. The CDR3 region is CASTLGGSTSYEQYF. The CDR3 DNA sequence: TGTGCCAGCACTCTGGGGGGGTCCACTTCCTACGAGCAGTACTTC.

This clone was recorded a few times. The chain couples TRBV6-5 to TRBJ1-3; possible D gene TRBD1, 5 bases. Trimming removed 3 bases at V and 0 bases at J, with 12 bases between. The CDR3 is 16 residues long. Germline CDR1 is MNHEY and CDR2 is SVGAGI. CDR3 sequence reads: CASSYSWGFSGNTIYF. In nucleotides, the CDR3 is TGTGCCAGCAGTTATTCGTGGGGCTTCTCTGGAAACACCATATATTTT.

The CDR3 sequence is CASSLESVGGTEAFF. The CDR3 DNA reads as TGTGCCAGCAGCTTAGAATCAGTCGGGGGGACTGAAGCTTTCTTT. The J gene is TRBJ1-1, the V gene TRBV7-8, with D perhaps matching TRBD1 (5 bases). The germline V gene has CDR1 SGHVS and CDR2 FQNEAQ. The CDR3 is 15 amino acids. The ends were cut back, 1 base at V and 5 bases at J, with 14 bases in the middle.

This chain links TRBV5-1 with TRBJ1-1, with a possible D match to TRBD1 (6 bases). The V and J ends lost 0 bases and 4 bases respectively, with 16 bases between them. There are 16 residues in the CDR3. Germline lookup yields CDR1 SGHRS and CDR2 YFSETQ. CDR3 in amino acids: CASSLVQGWYSTEAFF. As DNA, the CDR3 is TGCGCCAGCAGCTTGGTACAGGGCTGGTATAGCACTGAAGCTTTCTTT. Looking up the rest from reference TRBV5-1 and TRBJ1-1 gives the full variable domain: KAGVTQTPRYLIKTRGQQVTLSCSPISGHRSVSWYQQTPGQGLQFLFEYFSETQRNKGNFPGRFSGRQFSNSRSEMNVSTLELGDSALYLCASSLVQGWYSTEAFFGQGTRLTVV.

J is TRBJ2-7 and V is TRBV28; 8 nucleotides agree with TRBD2. This CDR3 has 18 residues. CDR1 and CDR2 (germline): MDHEN, SYDVKM. Germline trimming cut 2 bases from V and 4 bases from J; bases unmatched to any gene: 16. The CDR3 region has the DNA TGTGCCAGCAGTTTAGGACGACGGAGCGGGAGAAAAGGGTACGAGCAGTACTTC. Translating gives CASSLGRRSGRKGYEQYF. Combining the CDR3 with reference TRBV28 and TRBJ2-7 gives the whole variable domain DVKVTQSSRYLVKRTGEKVFLECVQDMDHENMFWYRQDPGLGLRLIYFSYDVKMKEKGDIPEGYSVSREKKERFSLILESASTNQTSMYLCASSLGRRSGRKGYEQYFGPGTRLTVT.

This clone is a singleton in its sample. This sequence joins TRBV29-1 and TRBJ1-1; 9 bases are a match to TRBD1. The germline V gene encodes CDR1 SQVTM and CDR2 ANQGSEA. This CDR3 contains 14 residues. J gave up 4 bases and V 3 bases, and 6 bases lay outside the gene matches. Here the CDR3 DNA reads TGCAGCGTTGAGCCTAAGACAGGGGGCACTGAAGCTTTCTTT. Its protein is CSVEPKTGGTEAFF.

This clone was seen a few times. The CDR3: CASSWGDREARGYTF. CDR3 DNA sequence: TGTGCCAGCAGTTGGGGGGACAGGGAAGCACGGGGCTACACCTTC. V gene TRBV28 combines with J gene TRBJ1-2; 9 nucleotides agree with TRBD1. The CDR3 runs to 15 residues. J gave up 8 bases and V 4 bases, and 11 bases lay outside the gene matches. Germline lookup yields CDR1 MDHEN and CDR2 SYDVKM.

The V call is TRBV9, the J call TRBJ2-6; 8 nucleotides match TRBD1. The CDR3 runs to 17 residues. After removal of 0 bases from V and 4 bases from J, the junction contained 6 bases not matched to a gene. From germline, CDR1 is SGDLS and CDR2 YYNGEE. CDR3 sequence reads: CASSVGQGPLGANVLTF. In DNA, the CDR3 is TGTGCCAGCAGCGTAGGACAGGGGCCGTTGGGGGCCAACGTCCTGACTTTC.